These 7 T cell receptor beta chains came from one sample sequenced in a study of T-cell memory formation after mild COVID-19. TCRdb itself ran the 5' RACE reads through MiXCR, one entry per CDR3 protein. In the table there are 75,000 to 95,000 distinct CDR3 sequences, less than 15% of which are singletons. Sequencing was done on a sample of PBMCs or a T cell subset sorted from them (not recorded which). Receptor source: an adult woman who had mild COVID-19 (a few samples of this study predate the infection). Cell type and time point are not known.

This clonotype was picked up a small number of times. The gene calls are TRBV11-3 and TRBJ2-2; D is ambiguous. The germline CDR1 and CDR2 sequences are SGHNT and YENEEA. Trimming left V 5 bases short and J 3 bases short, with 4 bases between. The CDR3 length is 12 residues. The chain's CDR3 is CASSRDTGELFF. DNA of the CDR3: TGTGCCAGCAGCCGCGACACCGGGGAGCTGTTTTTT.

This clonotype was counted between two and nine times. The genes are TRBV5-1 and TRBJ2-7; D call uncertain. This CDR3 is 15 amino acids long. The germline gives CDR1 SGHRS, CDR2 YFSETQ. With 4 bases removed from V and 3 bases from J, the gap between germline ends came to 17 bases. For the CDR3, the DNA is TGCGCCAGCAGCCTGGGTCCCCAAACGCACTACGAGCAGTACTTC. Translating gives CASSLGPQTHYEQYF.

This clonotype was seen repeatedly, ten times or more. The chain combines TRBV7-8 with TRBJ2-7; 7 bases match TRBD1. J was trimmed by 7 bases and V by 0 bases; bases with no gene match: 3. The CDR3 contains 13 residues. Germline V CDR1 and CDR2: SGHVS, FQNEAQ. The CDR3 DNA reads as TGTGCCAGCAGCTTAGCAGGGGGCCGGGAGCAGTACTTC. It encodes CASSLAGGREQYF.

This clonotype was counted a few times. The V and J genes are TRBV29-1 and TRBJ1-1; a weak D match, TRBD1 (5 bases). This CDR3 is built from 13 residues. Germline V gene data show CDR1 as SQVTM and CDR2 as ANQGSEA. Trimming took 1 base from V and 0 from J, leaving 6 bases between them. The CDR3 DNA follows: TGCAGCGTTGAAGCGGGACTGAACACTGAAGCTTTCTTT. It encodes CSVEAGLNTEAFF.

This chain connects TRBV10-3 to TRBJ2-7; D call uncertain. The ends were cut back, 10 bases at V and 2 bases at J, with 12 bases in the middle. This CDR3 has 12 amino acids. Germline-derived CDR1 and CDR2 are ENHRY and SYGVKD. In DNA, the CDR3 is TGTGCCACAACCCAATATGCCTACGAGCAGTACTTC. Its protein is CATTQYAYEQYF.

The chain is built from TRBV28 and TRBJ2-5; TRBD2 is a possible D gene (6 bases). The CDR3 contains 17 residues. Trimming took 2 bases from V and 1 from J, leaving 17 bases between them. Germline V lookup: CDR1 MDHEN, CDR2 SYDVKM. CDR3 sequence: CASSLNLATITQETQYF. CDR3 sequence (DNA): TGTGCCAGCAGTTTAAACCTAGCGACGATTACCCAAGAGACCCAGTACTTC.

This clonotype came up many times. V is TRBV5-1 and J is TRBJ2-3; no reliable D call. CDR1 and CDR2 from the germline V gene are SGHRS and YFSETQ. Trimming left V 6 bases short and J 0 bases short, with 11 bases between. CDR3 length: 14 residues. CDR3 DNA sequence: TGCGCCAGCAACGCGGTCACTAGCACAGATACGCAGTATTTT. It translates to CASNAVTSTDTQYF.